The rows below give T cell receptor beta chains drawn from one sample of a study of T-cell memory formation after mild COVID-19. TCRdb ran MiXCR on the 5' RACE reads and lists one entry per CDR3 protein. The sample holds around 300,000 distinct CDR3 sequences, 14% seen once. The material sequenced was PBMCs or a T cell subset sorted from them (not recorded which). These TCRs come from a man younger than 35 who had mild COVID-19 (a few samples of this study predate the infection). Cell type and time point are not known. CDR3s include the opening cysteine and the closing phenylalanine or tryptophan. The D gene is left open where the match is weak. Rows may omit the clone size; those that give it use once, few, many or a size class.

v_gene	j_gene	abundance	len	d_gene	CDR3aa	CDR3nt
TRBV29-1	TRBJ2-3	.	14	.	CSVGGGASTDTQYF	TGCAGCGTTGGAGGGGGGGCCAGCACAGATACGCAGTATTTT
TRBV6-5	TRBJ1-1	.	14	.	CASSYRGVNTEAFF	TGTGCCAGCAGTTACCGGGGGGTGAACACTGAAGCTTTCTTT
TRBV24-1	TRBJ2-1	many	11	.	CATRFGNEQFF	TGTGCCACCAGGTTTGGCAATGAGCAGTTCTTC
TRBV29-1	TRBJ1-2	.	12	.	CSAQSGPYGYTF	TGCAGCGCACAGTCCGGGCCATATGGCTACACCTTC
TRBV4-3	TRBJ1-1	.	13	.	CASSQDSVAEAFF	TGCGCCAGCAGCCAAGATTCTGTAGCTGAAGCTTTCTTT
TRBV4-2	TRBJ2-5	many	18	TRBD2	CASSQEETSGGYQETQYF	TGTGCCAGCAGCCAAGAGGAGACTAGCGGGGGGTACCAAGAGACCCAGTACTTC
TRBV29-1	TRBJ1-2	few	17	TRBD1	CSVEDQGGTGSNYGYTF	TGCAGCGTTGAAGATCAAGGTGGGACAGGGTCTAACTATGGCTACACCTTC
TRBV5-5	TRBJ2-7	.	17	TRBD2	CASSKSLAGSPSYEQYF	TGTGCCAGCAGCAAATCTCTAGCGGGTTCTCCATCCTACGAGCAGTACTTC
TRBV3-1	TRBJ2-2	many	15	.	CASSPWGGDAGELFF	TGTGCCAGCAGCCCCTGGGGCGGGGACGCCGGGGAGCTGTTTTTT
TRBV7-9	TRBJ1-1	.	15	.	CASSLLGSGNTEAFF	TGTGCCAGCAGCTTATTAGGGTCGGGGAACACTGAAGCTTTCTTT
TRBV2	TRBJ1-6	.	12	.	CASSEGYSPLHF	TGTGCCAGCAGTGAAGGCTATTCACCCCTCCACTTT
TRBV3-1	TRBJ1-2	few	12	.	CASSPGPEGYTF	TGTGCCAGCAGCCCTGGACCCGAAGGCTACACCTTC
TRBV5-6	TRBJ1-2	.	14	TRBD1	CASSLPDRTNGYTF	TGTGCCAGCAGCCTCCCGGACAGGACTAATGGCTACACCTTC
TRBV25-1	TRBJ2-5	few	14	TRBD1	CASSGYRGQETQYF	TGTGCCAGCAGTGGGTACAGGGGCCAAGAGACCCAGTACTTC
TRBV29-1	TRBJ2-5	many	15	TRBD2	CSVLTSGANQETQYF	TGCAGCGTTCTAACTAGCGGGGCGAACCAAGAGACCCAGTACTTC
TRBV7-6	TRBJ2-5	few	14	.	CASSLQGLKETQYF	TGTGCCAGCAGCTTGCAGGGATTGAAGGAGACCCAGTACTTC
TRBV2	TRBJ2-1	few	17	TRBD2	CASSLTSGGPSYNEQFF	TGTGCCAGCAGTCTGACTAGCGGGGGCCCTTCCTACAATGAGCAGTTCTTC
TRBV5-1	TRBJ1-1	.	16	.	CASSLLGASSNTEAFF	TGCGCCAGCAGCTTGTTGGGGGCCAGTTCGAACACTGAAGCTTTCTTT
TRBV18	TRBJ2-5	.	16	TRBD1	CASSPAGQANQETQYF	TGTGCCAGCTCACCAGCAGGACAGGCAAATCAAGAGACCCAGTACTTC
TRBV28	TRBJ2-1	few	17	.	CASSPEPTAGPYNEQFF	TGTGCCAGCAGTCCAGAACCCACGGCAGGCCCCTACAATGAGCAGTTCTTC
TRBV7-2	TRBJ2-5	few	15	.	CASSLGSRTLETQYF	TGTGCCAGCAGCTTAGGGTCTAGGACACTTGAGACCCAGTACTTC
TRBV29-1	TRBJ2-1	.	14	TRBD2	CSVLGLPVGDEQFF	TGCAGCGTCCTGGGACTACCCGTCGGCGATGAGCAGTTCTTC
TRBV6-5	TRBJ2-5	.	14	TRBD1	CASRRQGALETQYF	TGTGCCAGCAGACGTCAGGGGGCCTTAGAGACCCAGTACTTC
TRBV6-5	TRBJ2-1	few	15	TRBD2	CASSKTSGVGYEQFF	TGTGCCAGCAGTAAGACTAGCGGGGTAGGTTATGAGCAGTTCTTC
TRBV7-2	TRBJ2-1	.	17	.	CASSLQGLGRSYNEQFF	TGTGCCAGCAGCTTACAAGGTTTGGGGCGCTCCTACAATGAGCAGTTCTTC
TRBV12-3/TRBV12-4	TRBJ1-2	.	13	.	CASSRGRDLGYTF	TGTGCCAGCAGTCGCGGGAGGGACCTGGGCTACACCTTC
TRBV5-1	TRBJ2-4	few	14	TRBD1	CASSLRTGENIQYF	TGCGCCAGCAGCTTAAGGACAGGGGAAAACATTCAGTACTTC
TRBV29-1	TRBJ1-6	few	12	.	CSVGEGHSPLHF	TGCAGCGTTGGGGAAGGGCACTCACCCCTCCACTTT
TRBV4-2	TRBJ2-7	.	18	TRBD2	CASSQPGLAGGRSYEQYF	TGTGCCAGCAGCCAACCGGGACTAGCGGGGGGTCGCTCCTACGAGCAGTACTTC
TRBV7-8	TRBJ2-2	many	18	TRBD2	CASSHYPGRRGLSGELFF	TGTGCCAGCAGCCACTACCCCGGGAGGCGGGGGTTAAGCGGGGAGCTGTTTTTT
TRBV7-8	TRBJ2-1	few	15	.	CASSLGLNSYNEQFF	TGTGCCAGCAGCTTAGGATTGAACTCCTACAATGAGCAGTTCTTC
TRBV20-1	TRBJ2-5	few	15	TRBD2	CSARELASGEETQYF	TGCAGTGCTAGAGAATTAGCTAGCGGGGAAGAGACCCAGTACTTC
TRBV12-3/TRBV12-4	TRBJ1-5	.	13	.	CASSWEPNQPQHF	TGTGCCAGCAGTTGGGAGCCCAATCAGCCCCAGCATTTT
TRBV19	TRBJ1-2	.	13	.	CASSIVGRYGYTF	TGTGCCAGTAGTATAGTAGGGCGCTATGGCTACACCTTC
TRBV7-3	TRBJ2-3	few	13	.	CASSYTRADTQYF	TGTGCCAGCAGCTACACCAGGGCAGATACGCAGTATTTT
TRBV3-1	TRBJ2-1	few	15	TRBD2	CASSRGGDSYNEQFF	TGTGCCAGCAGCCGGGGGGGTGACTCCTACAATGAGCAGTTCTTC
TRBV7-2	TRBJ1-6	few	13	.	CASSLGPKSPLHF	TGTGCCAGCAGCTTGGGTCCCAAATCACCCCTCCACTTT
TRBV4-1	TRBJ1-2	few	13	.	CASIIRGNYGYTF	TGCGCCAGCATAATACGGGGGAACTATGGCTACACCTTC